This entry describes one TCR beta chain. What it binds is not known. As to time point: week 35, safety follow-up. The vaccine gave 300 ug of a 20-mer mutant IDH1 peptide subcutaneously per dose. Those who donated had recent WHO grade 3 or 4 IDH1-mutant, ATRX-lost astrocytomas. Generated by immunoSEQ multiplex PCR, the TCRdb table keeps only in-frame clones and is missing some. Here the sample spans around 44,000 clones, roughly 84% being singletons. Germline V gene data show CDR1 as SGHRS and CDR2 as YFSETQ. The V gene lost 0 bases and the J gene lost 3 bases, with 9 bases spanning the gap. The CDR3 totals 14 residues. This entry is derived from a study of a mutant IDH1 vaccine in newly diagnosed glioma. Overall study: Radiotherapy alone preceded vaccination by 4-6 weeks; alternatively, vaccination started with temozolomide cycles. It was radiotherapy, temozolomide, or both that patients received previously, with most receiving both.

Sequences were derived from PBMCs, sampled from a glioma patient whose treatment included an IDH1 peptide vaccine. This clonotype originated in a man aged 35 to 55 with glioma. This rearrangement joins TRBV5-1 to TRBJ1-1; D unclear. This chain's CDR3 is CASSLVPEHTEAFF. The CDR3 DNA sequence: TGCGCCAGCAGCTTGGTTCCAGAGCACACTGAAGCTTTCTTT.